These T cell receptor beta chains were read from a single sample in a study of PD-1 blockade in mismatch repair-deficient tumors. Sequencing was performed with immunoSEQ multiplex PCR; in TCRdb, only in-frame clones are kept and a portion is missing. The repertoire holds 8,500 to 9,500 clones, with more than 70% as singletons. The material sequenced was PBMCs, taken 46 to 49 weeks after starting pembrolizumab. The receptors were sampled from an adult with mismatch repair-deficient cancer. Each CDR3 is given with its conserved first and last residue. The order of the fields is CDR3 DNA, CDR3 protein, V gene, J gene, clone size, D gene. A D gene is named only where the DNA matches it firmly. For some rows the clone size is stated as once, few or many, or as a class when expanded; others skip it.

TGTGCCAGCGGGACGAAGGGGGATGAGCAGTTCTTC	CASGTKGDEQFF	TRBV28	TRBJ2-1	-	-
TGTGCCAGCAGTTTTTTACAGGGTCGCACTGAAGCTTTCTTT	CASSFLQGRTEAFF	TRBV28	TRBJ1-1	-	-
TGCAGCGTGGGGGAGGGACAGGGGGCCGGTAACTATGGCTACACCTTC	CSVGEGQGAGNYGYTF	TRBV29-1	TRBJ1-2	-	TRBD1
TGTGCCTGGAAAGTGGGGGGGAGCTCCTATAATTCACCCCTCCACTTT	CAWKVGGSSYNSPLHF	TRBV30	TRBJ1-6	-	-
TGTGCCAGCAGCTGGGGGTCGGGGGGTTTCGTGACTAATGAAAAACTGTTTTTT	CASSWGSGGFVTNEKLFF	TRBV28	TRBJ1-4	-	-
TGTGCCAGCAGCAGCGGGGCTGGGACCTACGAGCAGTACTTC	CASSSGAGTYEQYF	TRBV5-6	TRBJ2-7	few	TRBD2
TGTGCCAGCAGCTTAGTTGGAGAGAGCACAGATACGCAGTATTTT	CASSLVGESTDTQYF	TRBV5-6	TRBJ2-3	-	-
TGTGCCAGTAGTATCTACTCCATCGGGGAGCAGTACTTC	CASSIYSIGEQYF	TRBV19	TRBJ2-7	-	-
TGTGCCAGCAGCGTAGGGGGGACAGGGAATTACAATGAGCAGTTCTTC	CASSVGGTGNYNEQFF	TRBV9	TRBJ2-1	-	TRBD1
TGTGCCAGCAGGCGAGCGGGAGGGCCGGGGACGCAGTATTTT	CASRRAGGPGTQYF	TRBV27	TRBJ2-3	-	TRBD2
TGTGCCAGCCGCCGTAGGGGGTCCTACGAGCAGTACTTC	CASRRRGSYEQYF	TRBV19	TRBJ2-7	-	-
TGCGCCAGCAGCTTGGCGGACAGGGGGCGAGAGCAGTACTTC	CASSLADRGREQYF	TRBV5-1	TRBJ2-7	few	TRBD1
TGTGCCAGCAGCTTAGCCTCCCCAACAGGGGGGTCACCCCTCCACTTT	CASSLASPTGGSPLHF	TRBV7-9	TRBJ1-6	-	TRBD1
TGTGCCAGCAGTTCCGACAGGTTCGGGACAGATACGCAGTATTTT	CASSSDRFGTDTQYF	TRBV6-6	TRBJ2-3	-	-
TGTGCCAGCAGCCCCCCCGGGGGAAGAGAGAGCTCCTACGAGCAGTACTTC	CASSPPGGRESSYEQYF	TRBV5-6	TRBJ2-7	-	-
TGTGCCACCAGAGGGGGGGATACGTACTCCTACGAGCAGTACTTC	CATRGGDTYSYEQYF	TRBV15	TRBJ2-7	-	-
TGTGCCAGCAGTTACCCCGGGATGGGGGGCACCGGGGAGCTGTTTTTT	CASSYPGMGGTGELFF	TRBV6-5	TRBJ2-2	-	-
TGTGCCTCATACACCGGGGGGCTGAACACTGAAGCTTTCTTT	CASYTGGLNTEAFF	TRBV19	TRBJ1-1	-	-
TGCAGCGGAGGGACACTTCGGGATACGCAGTATTTT	CSGGTLRDTQYF	TRBV29-1	TRBJ2-3	-	-
TGTGCCAGCAGTTTCGCCCAAAGGGGGCTGGAGACCCAGTACTTC	CASSFAQRGLETQYF	TRBV28	TRBJ2-5	-	TRBD1
TGTGCCAGCAGCGTAGACTTCACCTACGAGCAGTACTTC	CASSVDFTYEQYF	TRBV7-2	TRBJ2-7	-	-
TGTGCCTGGGTAGACAGGGGCGGGCCAAATGAGCAGTTCTTC	CAWVDRGGPNEQFF	TRBV30	TRBJ2-1	-	TRBD1
TGCGCCAGCACCCGGACAGGAGCCGACCTAACTAATGAAAAACTGTTTTTT	CASTRTGADLTNEKLFF	TRBV5-1	TRBJ1-4	-	TRBD1
TGTGCCAGCAGCTTCATGGGGGGAATGACTGGAAACACCATATATTTT	CASSFMGGMTGNTIYF	TRBV11-2	TRBJ1-3	-	-
TGTGCCATCCGGGACACCCAAGAGACCCAGTACTTC	CAIRDTQETQYF	TRBV10-3	TRBJ2-5	-	-
TGTGCCAGCAGCTTCAGGGCCCTAACCACAGATACGCAGTATTTT	CASSFRALTTDTQYF	TRBV11-3	TRBJ2-3	-	-
TGTGCCAGCAGCTTAGGAGGGCACATCTACAATGAGCAGTTCTTC	CASSLGGHIYNEQFF	TRBV7-9	TRBJ2-1	once	-
TGCGCCAGCAGTGAGAATAGTGCGGCGGATACGCAGTATTTT	CASSENSAADTQYF	TRBV5-1	TRBJ2-3	-	-
TGTGCCAGCAGTCAGGGGCTGTCCGAAGCTTTCTTT	CASSQGLSEAFF	TRBV28	TRBJ1-1	-	-
TGTGCCAGCAGCTTAACGTTAGGCAGGGGGCTTTACGAGCAGTACTTC	CASSLTLGRGLYEQYF	TRBV7-3	TRBJ2-7	few	TRBD1
TGTGCCAGCAGTTTAAGAGGAGGGGACCGGGGCTACACCTTC	CASSLRGGDRGYTF	TRBV28	TRBJ1-2	-	-
TGTGCCAGCAGCGTAGGTGTTGGGGCCCGCTATGGCTACACCTTC	CASSVGVGARYGYTF	TRBV9	TRBJ1-2	-	-
TGCGCCAGCTCCGGGACAGGCTACGAGCAGTACTTC	CASSGTGYEQYF	TRBV4-1	TRBJ2-7	few	TRBD1
TGTGCCAGCAGTACACTATACAGGGGTCGGAATTCACCCCTCCACTTT	CASSTLYRGRNSPLHF	TRBV27	TRBJ1-6	few	TRBD1
TGTGCCAGCTGGGCTGAAGGAAGAATCACTGAAGCTTTCTTT	CASWAEGRITEAFF	TRBV6-6	TRBJ1-1	-	-
TGTGCCAGCAGTGACGGGGCTAGCGCCTCCTACGAGCAGTACTTC	CASSDGASASYEQYF	TRBV6-1	TRBJ2-7	few	-
TGTGCCAGCAGCGTACAGGGTGGATTTAGGACCGGGGAGCTGTTTTTT	CASSVQGGFRTGELFF	TRBV9	TRBJ2-2	-	-
TGTGCCACCAGCAGAGATGCCGGGAGCTCCTACGAGCAGTACTTC	CATSRDAGSSYEQYF	TRBV15	TRBJ2-7	-	-
TGTGCCAGCAGCGAACCAGGAAACATTCAGTACTTC	CASSEPGNIQYF	TRBV7-9	TRBJ2-4	once	-
TGTGCCAGCTCACCCGGGACTAGCGGAACCTACGAGCAGTACTTC	CASSPGTSGTYEQYF	TRBV18	TRBJ2-7	-	TRBD2
TGTGCCACCAGCAGACTTGGACAGGGGCGGAACACCGGGGAGCTGTTTTTT	CATSRLGQGRNTGELFF	TRBV15	TRBJ2-2	-	TRBD1
TGTGCCAGCAGTTCGGACAGGGAGTCTCGCTACACCTTC	CASSSDRESRYTF	TRBV27	TRBJ1-2	-	TRBD1
TGTGCCAGCAGTTTTTCCCCGTATAGCTCCTACAATGAGCAGTTCTTC	CASSFSPYSSYNEQFF	TRBV28	TRBJ2-1	-	-
TGCGCCAGCAGCTTGGGAGGGACAGGGAACTATGGCTACACCTTC	CASSLGGTGNYGYTF	TRBV5-1	TRBJ1-2	-	TRBD1
TGTGCCAGCAGCTTGGACGTTGCCGGGGGGCTTGGCTACACCTTC	CASSLDVAGGLGYTF	TRBV5-4	TRBJ1-2	-	-
TGTGCCAGCAGCTTGGAAACAGCGGGCAATGAAAAACTGTTTTTT	CASSLETAGNEKLFF	TRBV5-6	TRBJ1-4	once	-
TGTGCCAGCAGCCTAAGGGACAGGGGGCCCCAGCCCCAGCATTTT	CASSLRDRGPQPQHF	TRBV7-2	TRBJ1-5	-	TRBD1
TGTGCCACCCAGTGGACTAGCGGGAGAGGGGACGAGCAGTACTTC	CATQWTSGRGDEQYF	TRBV6-5	TRBJ2-7	few	TRBD2
TGTGCCAGCAGCTTAAGCGGGAGGGGTGAGACCCAGTACTTC	CASSLSGRGETQYF	TRBV7-3	TRBJ2-5	-	TRBD2
TGTGCCAGCAGCTTAGGGAGACTAGCGGGAAATGAGCAGTTCTTC	CASSLGRLAGNEQFF	TRBV7-8	TRBJ2-1	-	TRBD2